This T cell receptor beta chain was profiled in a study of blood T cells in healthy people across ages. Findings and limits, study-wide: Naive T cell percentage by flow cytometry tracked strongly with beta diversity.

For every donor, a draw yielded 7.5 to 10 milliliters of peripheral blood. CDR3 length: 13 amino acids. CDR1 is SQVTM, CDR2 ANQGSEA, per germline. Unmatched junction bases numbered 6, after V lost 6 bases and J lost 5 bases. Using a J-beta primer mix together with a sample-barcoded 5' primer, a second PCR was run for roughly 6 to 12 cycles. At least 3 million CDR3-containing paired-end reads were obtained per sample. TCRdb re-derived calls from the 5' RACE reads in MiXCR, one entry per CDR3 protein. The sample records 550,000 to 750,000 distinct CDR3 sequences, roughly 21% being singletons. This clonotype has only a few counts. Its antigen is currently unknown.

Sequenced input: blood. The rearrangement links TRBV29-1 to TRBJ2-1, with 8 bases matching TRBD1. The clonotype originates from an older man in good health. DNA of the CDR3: TGCAGCGTCTGGGACAGGACAGACAATGAGCAGTTCTTC. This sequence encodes CSVWDRTDNEQFF.